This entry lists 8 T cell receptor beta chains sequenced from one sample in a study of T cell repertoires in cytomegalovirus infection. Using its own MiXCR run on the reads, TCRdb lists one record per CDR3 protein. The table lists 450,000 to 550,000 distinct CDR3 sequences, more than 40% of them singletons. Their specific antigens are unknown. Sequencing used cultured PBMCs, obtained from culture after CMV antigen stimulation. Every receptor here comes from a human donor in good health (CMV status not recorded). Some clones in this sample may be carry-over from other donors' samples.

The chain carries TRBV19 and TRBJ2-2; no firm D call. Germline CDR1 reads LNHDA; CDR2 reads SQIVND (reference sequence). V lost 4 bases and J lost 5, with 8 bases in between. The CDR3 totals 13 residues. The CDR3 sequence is CASSTGPTGELFF. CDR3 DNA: TGTGCCAGTAGTACAGGCCCAACCGGGGAGCTGTTTTTT.

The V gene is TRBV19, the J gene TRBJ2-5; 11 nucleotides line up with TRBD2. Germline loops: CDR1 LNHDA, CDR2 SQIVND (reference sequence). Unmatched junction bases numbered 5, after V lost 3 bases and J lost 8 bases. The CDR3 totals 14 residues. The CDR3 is CASSILAGGQTQYF. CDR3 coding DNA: TGTGCCAGTAGTATCCTAGCGGGGGGACAAACCCAGTACTTC.

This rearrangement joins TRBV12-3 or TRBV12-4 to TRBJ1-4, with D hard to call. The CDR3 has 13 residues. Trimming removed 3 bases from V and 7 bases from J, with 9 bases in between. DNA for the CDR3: TGTGCCAGCAGTTTTTCGGTTAGTGAAAAACTGTTTTTT. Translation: CASSFSVSEKLFF.

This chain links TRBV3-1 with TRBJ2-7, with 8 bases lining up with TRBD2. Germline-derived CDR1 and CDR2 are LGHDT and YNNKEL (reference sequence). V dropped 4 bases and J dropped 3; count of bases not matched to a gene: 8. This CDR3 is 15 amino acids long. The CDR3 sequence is CASSRGLAGFYEQYF. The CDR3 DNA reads TGTGCCAGCAGCCGGGGCTTAGCGGGGTTCTACGAGCAGTACTTC.

CDR3 sequence reads: CASSAPGQGYYEQYF. In nucleotides, the CDR3 is TGTGCCAGCAGTGCTCCGGGACAGGGCTACTACGAGCAGTACTTC. The V and J genes are TRBV6-1 and TRBJ2-7; 9 bases align to TRBD1. Germline V gives CDR1 MNHNS, CDR2 SASEGT. This CDR3 spans 15 amino acids. V was clipped by 4 bases and J by 3 bases; unmatched bases: 7.

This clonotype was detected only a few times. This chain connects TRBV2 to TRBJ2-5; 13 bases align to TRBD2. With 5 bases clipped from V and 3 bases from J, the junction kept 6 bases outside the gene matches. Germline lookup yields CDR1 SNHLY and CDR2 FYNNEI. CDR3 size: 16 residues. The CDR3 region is CASSPPGLAGEETQYF. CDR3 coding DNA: TGTGCCAGCAGTCCCCCCGGACTAGCGGGGGAAGAGACCCAGTACTTC.

CDR3 in DNA: TGTGCCAGTAGTATGGGTACAGGGTCATCCTACGAGCAGTACTTC. The encoded protein is CASSMGTGSSYEQYF. The chain joins TRBV19 to TRBJ2-7, with a weak D call TRBD1 (6 bases). The CDR3 covers 15 residues. Per the germline V gene, CDR1 is LNHDA and CDR2 is SQIVND (reference sequence). V lost 3 bases to trimming and J lost 1 base, with 13 bases between them.

CDR3 nucleotides: TGTGCCAGCAGCCCTCCGGGGACCCCAAGGTGGGAGCAGTACTTC. It yields the protein CASSPPGTPRWEQYF. The chain links TRBV7-8 to TRBJ2-7; D is tentatively TRBD1 or TRBD2 (5 bases each). The CDR3 is made up of 15 amino acids. Trimming cost V 5 bases and J 7 bases, with 21 bases left between them. Per the germline V gene, CDR1 is SGHVS and CDR2 is FQNEAQ.